The sequence of this T cell receptor beta chain was determined in a study of cytomegalovirus exposure and HLA in healthy donors. For the study at large: Sequencing of about 179 million T cells in an earlier analysis found 90 million to 120 million unique TCR beta sequences. Across 350 to 400 genotyped donors, 65% to 90% landed in the Caucasian-associated ancestry cluster. Broader study findings: In a later analysis, parvovirus B19, influenza, CMV and Epstein-Barr virus appeared linked to several top co-occurrence clusters.

For this clone: What it binds is unknown.

This PCR relied on a set of 60 Vbeta primers and 13 Jbeta primers. TCRdb's copy holds only in-frame clones and misses some; the assay was immunoSEQ multiplex PCR. The data contain about 160,000 clones, 80% of them singletons. Donors showed nominal health when sampled, although they likely had unrecorded immune exposures. This receptor was identified in a man aged 18 to 29 in good health and CMV-seropositive. Sequencing used PBMCs.

CDR3: CASSTAYEQYF. The CDR3 DNA follows: TGTGCCAGCAGTACGGCCTACGAGCAGTACTTC. The chain combines TRBV27 with TRBJ2-7, with D uncertain. There are 11 residues in the CDR3. V was trimmed by 5 bases and J by 2 bases, leaving 4 bases between them. Germline loops: CDR1 MNHEY, CDR2 SMNVEV (reference sequence).